Included here is one TCR beta chain sequence, with context. This clonotype was seen more than once but under ten times. Its antigen target is currently unknown. No base qualities exist here, and no much larger clone lies one base off it. This record belongs to a study of T-cell reconstitution after alpha-beta-depleted transplantation in children (TCRdb year 2016). Notes on the research overall: T-cell immune reconstitution after TCRalphabeta/CD19-depleted allogeneic hematopoietic cell transplantation in children was quantitatively tracked in the study by means of TCR repertoire profiling.

Receptors were amplified or captured by PCR. Sequenced on an Illumina HiSeq 2500. TCR libraries were prepared with molecular barcoding, using unique molecular identifiers to normalize TCRbeta repertoire quantification. TCRdb took the public reads, trimmed them with fastp at Q25, ran MiXCR for clone calling and kept in-frame beta chains. Rows matching on CDR3 protein sequence are summarized as one entry with the most common DNA and genes. This sample comprises around 400,000 distinct CDR3 sequences, roughly 20% of them detected only once. In total, the top ten clones hold 3.8% of the sample. The CDR3 sequence holds 16 residues, the cysteine and phenylalanine included. Of the read, only the CDR3 DNA is kept; its 48 bases are in frame from base 1. Trimming accounts for 5 bases at V and 10 bases at J, while the number of junction bases matched to no gene is 15. CDR1 DFQATT and CDR2 SNEGSKA are derived from the germline V gene (reference sequence).

The receptor's source is a human donor who donated a stem cell graft to a child with acute myeloid leukemia. The chain employs TRBV20-1 and TRBJ2-1, with 12 bases matching TRBD2. Sample: PBMCs from the stem cell graft donor, taken from the stem cell graft. CDR3 loop: CSAWASGRERFSEQFF. The nucleotide sequence reads as follows: TGCAGTGCTTGGGCTAGCGGGAGGGAGCGTTTTAGCGAGCAGTTCTTC.